This T cell receptor beta chain was profiled in a study of shared clonotypes between healthy human individuals. Recent acute infections and vaccinations were absent in the healthy HIV-negative adult donors. Donors were Caucasian adults residing in Nashville, Tennessee, USA. The trim removed 6 bases at V and 1 base at J, leaving 2 bases unmatched. There are 13 residues in the CDR3. In germline, CDR1 is ENHRY, CDR2 SYGVKD. TCRdb's copy holds only in-frame clones and misses some; the assay was immunoSEQ multiplex PCR. The table shows over a million clones, with more than 75% occurring only once. The chain uses TRBV10-3 and TRBJ1-1; 7 bases are a match to TRBD1. The sequence was collected from a man aged 18 to 30 in good health. Some clones in this sample may be carry-over from other donors' samples. The sample consisted of memory CD4+ T cells from PBMCs. The subset is: CD45RA-negative fraction. CDR3 sequence reads: CAIRGQPNTEAFF. The CDR3 nucleotides are TGTGCCATCAGGGGACAGCCGAACACTGAAGCTTTCTTT.